These 10 T cell receptor beta chains originate from one sample sequenced in a study of T cell responses to AZD1222 COVID-19 vaccine. Measured with immunoSEQ multiplex PCR; TCRdb has only the in-frame clones, and not every one. The sample records 80,000 or so clones, nearly 90% being singletons. Specimen: peripheral blood, collected on day 0 of AZD1222 vaccination. The receptors here all came from an adult in good health.

This clone was observed once. The chain recombines TRBV5-1 with TRBJ1-1, with D maybe TRBD1 (5 bases). There are 17 residues in the CDR3. V lost 0 bases and J lost 0, with 15 bases in between. Germline-derived CDR1 and CDR2 are SGHRS and YFSETQ. For the CDR3, the DNA is TGCGCCAGCAGCTTGGCCCAGGGAGGAGTAATGAACACTGAAGCTTTCTTT. It is translated as CASSLAQGGVMNTEAFF.

The chain has TRBV7-3 and TRBJ2-5; D is tentatively TRBD1 or TRBD2 (5 bases each). The ends were cut back, 5 bases at V and 2 bases at J, with 15 bases in the middle. Germline V gene lookup returns CDR1 SGHTA and CDR2 FQGTGA. The CDR3 contains 15 residues. The CDR3 protein is CASSPGPIPQETQYF. In DNA form, the CDR3 reads TGTGCCAGCAGCCCGGGACCAATCCCGCAAGAGACCCAGTACTTC. The full variable domain, in which reference TRBV7-3 and TRBJ2-5 provide the parts outside the CDR3, is GAGVSQTPSNKVTEKGKYVELRCDPISGHTALYWYRQSLGQGPEFLIYFQGTGAADDSGLPNDRFFAVRPEGSVSTLKIQRTERGDSAVYLCASSPGPIPQETQYFGPGTRLLVL.

A single count supports this clone. The gene calls are TRBV19 and TRBJ2-3, with no clear D. Germline lookup yields CDR1 LNHDA and CDR2 SQIVND (reference sequence). This CDR3 region has 14 residues. V dropped 5 bases and J dropped 2 bases, with 11 bases sitting between them. The CDR3 nucleotides are TGTGCCAGTAGTCTGACCGCAGACACAGATACGCAGTATTTT. Its translation is CASSLTADTDTQYF.

The gene calls are TRBV19 and TRBJ1-1, with no clear D. Germline V gene lookup returns CDR1 LNHDA and CDR2 SQIVND (reference sequence). Trimming shortened V by 1 base and J by 4 bases, and 10 bases separated the two germline ends. This CDR3 is 14 amino acids long. CDR3 coding DNA: TGTGCCAGTAGTATAGCCACGGTGGGCACTGAAGCTTTCTTT. As protein: CASSIATVGTEAFF.

This chain connects TRBV4-2 to TRBJ1-5, with 7 bases aligning to TRBD1. The CDR3 consists of 15 residues. V was pared by 4 bases and J by 4 bases, with 7 bases of the junction left unmatched. CDR1 and CDR2 from the germline V gene are LGHNA and YNFKEQ. The DNA for the CDR3 is TGTGCCAGCAGCCTCACCGGGACAGAGAATCAGCCCCAGCATTTT. Amino acid sequence: CASSLTGTENQPQHF.

CDR3 sequence: CASSSIQGSYEQYF. For the CDR3, the DNA is TGTGCCAGCAGCTCCATCCAGGGTTCCTACGAGCAGTACTTC. This chain joins TRBV5-4 and TRBJ2-7, with D perhaps matching TRBD1 (5 bases). Germline CDR1 reads SGHNT; CDR2 reads YYREEE (reference sequence). V shed 3 bases and J shed 1 base, with 11 bases lying between them. CDR3 length: 14 amino acids.

The chain uses TRBV4-1 and TRBJ2-7; weak D call: TRBD1 (6 bases). Germline CDR1 reads MGHRA; CDR2 reads YSYEKL. This CDR3 spans 16 amino acids. V was trimmed by 3 bases and J by 5 bases, leaving 20 bases between them. CDR3 sequence (DNA): TGCGCCAGCAGCCATTTGGGGGCGAGGCCCCCGGACGAGCAGTACTTC. Its protein is CASSHLGARPPDEQYF.

The V gene is TRBV18, the J gene TRBJ1-1; D not certain. Germline values: CDR1 KGHSH, CDR2 LQKENI. Trimming took off 0 bases at V and 4 bases at J, with 9 bases between the two ends. This CDR3 has 14 residues. The CDR3 is CASSPPGLVTEAFF. The DNA of the CDR3 is TGTGCCAGCTCACCACCAGGGCTGGTCACTGAAGCTTTCTTT.

V usage is TRBV9 and J usage is TRBJ2-3, with 13 nucleotides matching TRBD2. Germline loops: CDR1 SGDLS, CDR2 YYNGEE. V was pared by 1 base and J by 6 bases, with 8 bases of the junction left unmatched. The CDR3 loop spans 17 amino acids. The DNA of the CDR3 is TGTGCCAGCAGCGTATCGTCCGGACTAGCGGGAGCGGATACGCAGTATTTT. Residues: CASSVSSGLAGADTQYF.

This clone was counted between two and nine times. This chain links TRBV3-1 (or the pseudogene TRBV3-2) with TRBJ1-2; D is possibly TRBD1 (6 bases). Trimming removed 4 bases at V and 4 bases at J, with 16 bases between. Germline assignment: CDR1 LGHDT and CDR2 YNNKEL (reference sequence). The CDR3 loop spans 15 amino acids. CDR3 coding DNA: TGTGCCAGCAGCCCCACAGGGACTCTAGGCTATGGCTACACCTTC. Translated, it gives CASSPTGTLGYGYTF.